The clone carrying this T cell receptor beta chain has a single count. Its antigen is undetermined. Compared with germline, one end of the junction differs, possibly owing to a read error. The source of the sample is a study of T-cell memory formation after mild COVID-19. Overall study findings and caveats: Certain responding clones were present in pre-infection memory, suggesting participation of cross-reactive memory.

Constant-segment primers were used for 5'RACE, and the resulting TCR alpha and TCR beta cDNA libraries carried sample barcodes and UMIs. TCRdb fed the 5' RACE reads into MiXCR, producing one record per CDR3 protein. The sample has 350,000 or so distinct CDR3 sequences, 20% to 25% seen once. CDR1 is MRHNA and CDR2 is SNTAGT in the germline V gene. The CDR3 has 14 amino acids. The material sequenced was PBMCs or a T cell subset sorted from them (not recorded which). The TCR sequence derives from an adult woman who had mild COVID-19 (a few samples of this study predate the infection). Cell type and time point are not known. J is TRBJ2-5 and V is TRBV6-4; D is unclear. The CDR3 sequence is CASSEHGSQETQCF. CDR3 nucleotide sequence: TGTGCCAGCAGTGAGCACGGGTCCCAAGAGACCCAGTGCTTC.